Below, one TCR beta chain is given with its context. Its antigen is unknown. The source of the sample is a study of siplizumab effects on memory and regulatory T cells. Study observations and caveats: With siplizumab, mappable alloreactive CD4+ clones averaged around 65% Treg-derived, versus less than 30% in controls. The authors mapped only a minor fraction of alloreactive clones to unstimulated subsets.

Generated by immunoSEQ multiplex PCR, the TCRdb table keeps only in-frame clones and is missing some. The sample has around 68,000 clones, 88% seen once. Trimming removed 6 bases from V and 9 bases from J; junction bases left unmatched: 9. CDR1 is SGHTA, CDR2 FQGNSA, per germline. This CDR3 spans 14 amino acids. The receptor was isolated from a human donor in good health. The specimen sequenced was Tregs sorted from blood. The J gene is TRBJ2-1, the V gene TRBV7-2, with TRBD2 matching over 9 bases. CDR3 coding DNA: TGTGCCAGCAGATCAGGTAGCGGGAGTAGTGAGCAGTTCTTC. This translates into CASRSGSGSSEQFF.